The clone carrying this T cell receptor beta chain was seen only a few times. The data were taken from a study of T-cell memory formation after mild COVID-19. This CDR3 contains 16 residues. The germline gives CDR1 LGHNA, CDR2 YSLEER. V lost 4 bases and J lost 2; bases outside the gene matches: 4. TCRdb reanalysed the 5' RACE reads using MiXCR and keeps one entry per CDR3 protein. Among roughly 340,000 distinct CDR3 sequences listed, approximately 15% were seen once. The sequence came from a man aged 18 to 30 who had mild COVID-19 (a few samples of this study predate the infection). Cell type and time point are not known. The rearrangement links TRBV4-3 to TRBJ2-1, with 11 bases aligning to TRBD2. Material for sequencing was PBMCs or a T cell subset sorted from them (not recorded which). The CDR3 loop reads CASSRLLAGAYNEQFF. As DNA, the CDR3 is TGCGCCAGCAGCCGTCTACTAGCGGGGGCCTACAATGAGCAGTTCTTC.